Below, one T cell receptor (beta chain) is given with its context. The sample is drawn from a study of control samples from healthy donors and cancer patients. Profiled with immunoSEQ multiplex PCR; TCRdb holds only in-frame clones, not every one. This repertoire shows over 150,000 clones, 94% found once; its top ten account for about 5%. The V end was cut by 8 bases, the J end by 4 bases, with 8 bases between. There are 11 residues in the CDR3. Germline CDR1 MNHNY, CDR2 SVGAGI (reference sequence). The sequencing sample was made of blood. The sequence came from a middle-aged man in good health. This rearrangement joins TRBV6-6 to TRBJ1-1; D is uncertain. CDR3 protein: CASLLTTEAFF. CDR3 bases: TGTGCCAGCCTACTGACCACTGAAGCTTTCTTT.